Below are 27 T cell receptor beta chains sequenced from a single sample in a study of monozygotic twins with inflammatory bowel disease. Each CDR3 protein gets one entry in TCRdb, which reprocessed the 5' RACE reads and gives no DNA. The sample totals approximately 150,000 distinct CDR3 sequences. Sequenced sample: blood. The origin of the receptors is a human donor with ulcerative colitis or Crohn's disease, or a healthy co-twin of an affected twin (not recorded which).

The J gene is TRBJ2-3, the V gene TRBV20-1; there is no DNA to check the TCRdb D call of TRBD2. The CDR3 has 16 amino acids. The V gene's germline CDR1 is DFQATT and CDR2 SNEGSKA (reference sequence). The CDR3 sequence is CSAVIRLADSTDTQYF.

The chain has TRBV6-5 and TRBJ2-1; TCRdb lists TRBD1, though no DNA is available to test this call. The germline V gene encodes CDR1 MNHEY and CDR2 SVGAGI. This CDR3 comprises 16 residues. The CDR3 loop is CASSSLGLGGYNEQFF.

The CDR3 here is CASSQDTGTYNEQFF. V is TRBV4-2 and J is TRBJ2-1; TCRdb proposes TRBD1, but this gene call is untestable without DNA. Germline loops: CDR1 LGHNA, CDR2 YNFKEQ. CDR3 length: 15 amino acids.

The gene calls are TRBV23-1 and TRBJ2-7; TCRdb's D gene call, TRBD1, goes unchecked for lack of DNA. TRBV23-1 qualifies as an ORF whose function is uncertain. This CDR3 has 17 amino acids. CDR3 region: CASSHEPQDRLSYEQYF.

This chain uses TRBV18 with TRBJ2-1. CDR1 is KGHSH and CDR2 is LQKENI in the germline V gene. This CDR3 comprises 14 residues. The CDR3 loop is CASSPYQPDNEQFF.

V gene TRBV10-3 combines with J gene TRBJ2-1. Germline CDR1 is ENHRY and CDR2 is SYGVKD. The CDR3 consists of 12 residues. The CDR3 here is CASGSGSNEQFF.

The chain combines TRBV3-1 with TRBJ2-7; TCRdb calls TRBD1, which cannot be checked without DNA. Germline assignment: CDR1 LGHDT and CDR2 YNNKEL (reference sequence). The CDR3 loop spans 16 amino acids. CDR3 loop: CASSQDTGTGGYEQYF.

The chain uses TRBV20-1 and TRBJ2-7; TCRdb calls TRBD1, which cannot be checked without DNA. Looked up from germline, CDR1 is DFQATT and CDR2 is SNEGSKA (reference sequence). The CDR3 consists of 14 residues. This CDR3 is CSAILDRATYEQYF.

V gene TRBV9 combines with J gene TRBJ1-6; the D call from TCRdb, TRBD1, cannot be confirmed without DNA. This CDR3 is built from 15 residues. Germline V gene lookup returns CDR1 SGDLS and CDR2 YYNGEE. CDR3 region: CASSIEDSYNSPLHF.

The V and J genes are TRBV12-3 or TRBV12-4 and TRBJ1-1. This CDR3 is built from 11 residues. The CDR3 is CASTDSHEAFF.

The J gene is TRBJ1-4, the V gene TRBV7-2. This CDR3 comprises 14 residues. CDR1 SGHTA and CDR2 FQGNSA come from the germline V gene. The CDR3 region is CASSLGTGWEKLFF.

The chain joins TRBV11-3 to TRBJ2-3. CDR1 and CDR2 from the germline V gene are SGHNT and YENEEA. There are 15 residues in the CDR3. CDR3 sequence reads: CASSSRDSSTDTQYF.

The chain is built from TRBV5-6 and TRBJ2-1; TCRdb reports TRBD2, a call that lacks DNA to check it against. The CDR3 is 15 amino acids. Germline V gene sequence: CDR1 SGHDT, CDR2 YYEEEE. CDR3 region: CASSSAGGLYNEQFF.

This chain links TRBV29-1 with TRBJ2-1; without DNA, the TCRdb call of TRBD2 cannot be checked. The CDR3 covers 14 residues. Germline-derived CDR1 and CDR2 are SQVTM and ANQGSEA. The CDR3 is CSVTSGRAENEQFF.

V gene TRBV27 combines with J gene TRBJ2-1. Germline values: CDR1 MNHEY, CDR2 SMNVEV (reference sequence). The CDR3 contains 12 residues. CDR3: CASSSATDEQFF.

J is TRBJ2-5 and V is TRBV11-2; the D call from TCRdb, TRBD2, cannot be confirmed without DNA. The CDR3 runs 16 residues. CDR1 is SGHAT, CDR2 FQNNGV, per germline. CDR3: CASSLGLAVTQETQYF.

This chain connects TRBV7-2 to TRBJ2-7; TCRdb outputs TRBD1, but without DNA this stays unchecked. The germline V gene encodes CDR1 SGHTA and CDR2 FQGNSA. This CDR3 contains 14 residues. CDR3 sequence reads: CASRSGNPTYEQYF.

This rearrangement joins TRBV6-5 to TRBJ2-5; TCRdb indicates TRBD2, and absent DNA this call remains unverified. CDR1 is MNHEY, CDR2 SVGAGI, per germline. The CDR3 runs to 16 residues. CDR3 protein: CASSYLPSVPGETQYF.

This chain connects TRBV10-3 to TRBJ2-2; TCRdb outputs TRBD2, but without DNA this stays unchecked. CDR3 size: 12 residues. In germline, CDR1 is ENHRY, CDR2 SYGVKD. CDR3 in amino acids: CATSKEGGELFF.

The chain joins TRBV12-3 or TRBV12-4 to TRBJ2-2. The CDR3 is 12 amino acids. The CDR3 loop is CATKDTTGELFF.

The V and J genes are TRBV6-5 and TRBJ1-5; TCRdb reports TRBD1, a call that lacks DNA to check it against. The CDR3 spans 17 residues. From germline, CDR1 is MNHEY and CDR2 SVGAGI. CDR3 sequence reads: CASSYSSGGSSNQPQHF.

The rearrangement links TRBV5-6 to TRBJ1-2. The CDR3 sequence is 13 residues long. Looked up from germline, CDR1 is SGHDT and CDR2 is YYEEEE. CDR3 sequence: CASSRDTLAGYTF. The full variable domain, rest sourced from reference TRBV5-6 and TRBJ1-2, is DAGVTQSPTHLIKTRGQQVTLRCSPKSGHDTVSWYQQALGQGPQFIFQYYEEEERQRGNFPDRFSGHQFPNYSSELNVNALLLGDSALYLCASSRDTLAGYTFGSGTRLTVV.

The chain uses TRBV15 and TRBJ2-1; no DNA is available, so the TRBD1 call from TCRdb remains unchecked. The germline V gene encodes CDR1 LNHNV and CDR2 YYDKDF (reference sequence). This CDR3 region has 18 residues. The CDR3 spells CATSRDPRRPDRDNEQFF.

The chain uses TRBV6-6 and TRBJ2-5; TCRdb calls TRBD2, which cannot be checked without DNA. The CDR3 covers 14 residues. Germline V gene lookup returns CDR1 MNHNY and CDR2 SVGAGI (reference sequence). This CDR3 is CASSYMGEAETQYF.

The CDR3 is CASSLFGTANEKLFF. The J gene is TRBJ1-4, the V gene TRBV5-1; the D call of TRBD1 rests on TCRdb alone, since no DNA is present to check it. CDR3 size: 15 residues. Germline CDR1 reads SGHRS; CDR2 reads YFSETQ. Using reference TRBV5-1 and TRBJ1-4 for the parts outside the CDR3, the full variable domain is KAGVTQTPRYLIKTRGQQVTLSCSPISGHRSVSWYQQTPGQGLQFLFEYFSETQRNKGNFPGRFSGRQFSNSRSEMNVSTLELGDSALYLCASSLFGTANEKLFFGSGTQLSVL.

The CDR3 sequence is CASSPPGGDTQYF. The chain uses TRBV18 and TRBJ2-3; TCRdb's D gene call, TRBD1, goes unchecked for lack of DNA. The CDR3 spans 13 residues. The V gene's germline CDR1 is KGHSH and CDR2 LQKENI.

The chain joins TRBV28 to TRBJ2-2; the TCRdb D gene call, TRBD2, has no DNA to confirm it. The CDR3 sequence is 16 residues long. Germline-derived CDR1 and CDR2 are MDHEN and SYDVKM. The CDR3 loop reads CASSGREAGNTGELFF.